These T cell receptor beta chains were read from a single sample in a study of T cell responses to AZD1222 COVID-19 vaccine. This table comes from immunoSEQ multiplex PCR, and its TCRdb copy is limited to in-frame clones, with some not included. The sample gives approximately 77,000 clones, around 92% of which show up once; approximately 6.6% is in the top ten. The specimen was peripheral blood, collected on day 0 of MenACWY control vaccination. The receptors originated from an adult in good health. Each CDR3 is given with its conserved first and last residue. Fields, in order: J gene, clone size, V gene, D gene, CDR3 protein, CDR3 DNA. A D gene is named only where the DNA matches it firmly. The size entry is marked missing in some rows and otherwise reads once, few, many or a size class.

TRBJ1-2 once TRBV7-8 NA CASSLAQVTVGYTF TGTGCCAGCAGCTTAGCTCAGGTTACGGTCGGCTACACCTTC
TRBJ1-2 NA TRBV5-1 NA CASSLAAVDYGYTF TGCGCCAGCAGCTTGGCCGCGGTGGACTATGGCTACACCTTC
TRBJ1-5 NA TRBV7-2 NA CASSLKWVAGNQPQHF TGTGCCAGCAGCTTAAAGTGGGTAGCCGGCAATCAGCCCCAGCATTTT
TRBJ2-7 NA TRBV7-9 TRBD2 CASSPWTPGGDEQYF TGTGCCAGCAGCCCGTGGACTCCCGGGGGGGACGAGCAGTACTTC
TRBJ2-7 NA TRBV3-1/TRBV3-2 NA CASSQDSRGAAREQYF TGTGCCAGCAGCCAAGATAGTCGCGGGGCGGCGCGTGAGCAGTACTTC
TRBJ1-5 NA TRBV19 NA CASSSRTVFGQPQHF TGTGCCAGTAGTTCACGGACAGTTTTCGGTCAGCCCCAGCATTTT
TRBJ2-1 NA TRBV4-1 TRBD1 CASSLPPNAQGVYNEQFF TGCGCCAGCAGCCTTCCCCCTAACGCACAGGGGGTTTACAATGAGCAGTTCTTC
TRBJ1-4 few TRBV19 NA CASSIGYGRETNEKLFF TGTGCCAGTAGTATAGGGTATGGGCGTGAAACTAATGAAAAACTGTTTTTT
TRBJ2-1 NA TRBV6-1 NA CASSEGSGSYNEQFF TGTGCCAGCAGTGAGGGTTCAGGGTCCTACAATGAGCAGTTCTTC
TRBJ1-4 NA TRBV28 NA CASSPGRSGEKLFF TGTGCCAGCAGTCCGGGACGATCGGGGGAAAAACTGTTTTTT
TRBJ1-2 once TRBV7-3 NA CASSLNGGLYGYTF TGTGCCAGCAGCTTAAACGGGGGATTATATGGCTACACCTTC
TRBJ1-1 NA TRBV11-2 TRBD1 CASSLTGTANTEAFF TGTGCCAGCAGTCTTACCGGGACAGCGAACACTGAAGCTTTCTTT
TRBJ1-5 few TRBV28 NA CASSGVEPQHF TGTGCCAGCAGTGGTGTGGAGCCCCAGCATTTT
TRBJ1-2 NA TRBV28 NA CASSPGGGGVGYTF TGTGCCAGCAGCCCCGGCGGGGGGGGCGTTGGCTACACCTTC
TRBJ2-1 NA TRBV9 TRBD2 CASSVVWTSEYNEQFF TGTGCCAGCAGCGTAGTCTGGACTAGCGAGTACAATGAGCAGTTCTTC
TRBJ1-5 NA TRBV6-5 NA CASSSTRPSNQPQHF TGTGCCAGCAGTTCAACACGACCCTCTAATCAGCCCCAGCATTTT
TRBJ1-1 NA TRBV29-1 NA CSAKVTVNTEAFF TGCAGCGCAAAAGTGACGGTGAACACTGAAGCTTTCTTT
TRBJ2-1 NA TRBV28 TRBD1 CASSLGQGDEQFF TGTGCCAGCAGTTTGGGACAGGGGGATGAGCAGTTCTTC
TRBJ2-3 NA TRBV7-2 TRBD1 CASSTRDRVTDTQYF TGTGCCAGCAGCACCCGGGACAGGGTAACAGATACGCAGTATTTT
TRBJ1-4 NA TRBV5-1 NA CASRTEPDATNEKLFF TGCGCCAGCAGGACGGAGCCCGACGCAACTAATGAAAAACTGTTTTTT
TRBJ2-5 NA TRBV28 NA CASSLGETQYF TGTGCCAGCAGTTTGGGAGAGACCCAGTACTTC
TRBJ1-1 NA TRBV25-1 NA CASSQWAAAGEAFF TGTGCCAGCAGTCAGTGGGCAGCGGCGGGTGAAGCTTTCTTT
TRBJ2-1 NA TRBV6-1 NA CASSDQGGEQFF TGTGCCAGCAGTGACCAGGGAGGTGAGCAGTTCTTC
TRBJ2-5 NA TRBV7-3 TRBD2 CASSLAGGGIQETQYF TGTGCCAGCAGCTTAGCCGGCGGGGGTATCCAAGAGACCCAGTACTTC